This T cell receptor beta chain is drawn from a study of CD8+CD57+ T cells in acquired aplastic anemia. Study in general: The sorted CD4+ and CD8+ cells yielded an average roughly 3 ug of DNA. Study results and limitations: Patients had fewer than 35 CD8+ CDR3 sequences in common with controls (the shared set).

The CDR3 is 17 residues long. Germline CDR1 and CDR2: MGHRA and YSYEKL. After removal of 0 bases from V and 2 bases from J, the junction contained 4 bases not matched to a gene. Genomic DNA was employed as the template in profiling TCR beta VDJ and CDR3. TCRdb independently ran MiXCR on the reads; one entry per CDR3 protein. The table shows under 200,000 distinct CDR3 sequences, with about half occurring only once. Flow cytometry had shown expanded CD8+CD57+ cells in the patients chosen for sequencing. Diagnosis of severe acquired aplastic anemia applied to all patients. As to this clonotype: Its antigen is unidentified.

What was sequenced was sorted CD4+, CD8+, or CD8+CD57+ T cells (not recorded which) from PBMCs. This clonotype was obtained from a human donor with aplastic anemia. This chain uses TRBV4-1 with TRBJ2-2; 9 positions agree with TRBD1. CDR3 region: CASSQERTGGNTGELFF. CDR3 bases: TGCGCCAGCAGCCAAGAGAGAACAGGGGGCAACACCGGGGAGCTGTTTTTT.